Shown below are 6 T cell receptor beta chains from a single sample sequenced in a study of shared clonotypes between healthy human individuals. Measured with immunoSEQ multiplex PCR; TCRdb has only the in-frame clones, and not every one. The data hold 1,500,000 or so clones, with approximately 96% observed a single time. The sample comprised naive CD4+ T cells sorted from blood. Subset here: CD45RA+ positively selected. Receptors were obtained from a man aged 25-45 years in good health.

V usage is TRBV2 and J usage is TRBJ2-7; 7 positions agree with TRBD1. The CDR3 is 14 amino acids. With V trimmed by 4 bases and J by 2 bases, 5 bases remained unmatched. The germline CDR1 and CDR2 sequences are SNHLY and FYNNEI. CDR3 sequence: CASSGGQLPYEQYF. The CDR3 DNA follows: TGTGCCAGCAGTGGGGGACAGCTACCCTACGAGCAGTACTTC.

This clone was seen just once. This chain connects TRBV11-2 to TRBJ2-5, with D perhaps assigned TRBD1 or TRBD2 (6 bases each). Germline V gene lookup returns CDR1 SGHAT and CDR2 FQNNGV. The CDR3 is 14 residues long. V lost 5 bases and J 4 bases, leaving 14 bases between the germline ends. The CDR3 loop is CASSGPKGGETQYF. The CDR3 coding sequence is TGTGCCAGCAGCGGACCCAAGGGGGGAGAGACCCAGTACTTC.

V is TRBV5-6 and J is TRBJ2-1, with D uncertain. Trimming took 4 bases from V and 4 from J, leaving 18 bases between them. CDR3 length: 16 amino acids. The V gene's germline CDR1 is SGHDT and CDR2 YYEEEE. The CDR3, as DNA: TGTGCCAGCAGCACAATACTGGGTTTTCAGTACAATGAGCAGTTCTTC. Its protein product is CASSTILGFQYNEQFF.

The chain carries TRBV5-6 and TRBJ2-2; TRBD2 is a possible D gene (5 bases). The V end was cut by 4 bases, the J end by 7 bases, with 14 bases between. Germline V gene data show CDR1 as SGHDT and CDR2 as YYEEEE. The length of the CDR3 is 14 residues. In DNA, the CDR3 is TGTGCCAGCAGCCCCTGGACGGGGAGCGGGGAGCTGTTTTTT. Translating it yields CASSPWTGSGELFF.

J is TRBJ2-2 and V is TRBV5-4; 10 bases map to TRBD2. CDR3 size: 15 residues. Germline CDR1 is SGHNT and CDR2 is YYREEE (reference sequence). Trimming at V came to 4 bases and at J to 6 bases, leaving 6 bases not matched to a gene. The CDR3 bases are TGTGCCAGCAGCAACAGCGGGAGGGGTCCCGGGGAGCTGTTTTTT. Amino acid sequence: CASSNSGRGPGELFF.

The chain employs TRBV18 and TRBJ1-2, with D possibly being TRBD1 (5 bases). CDR1 and CDR2 from the germline V gene are KGHSH and LQKENI. V was trimmed by 2 bases and J by 3 bases, leaving 19 bases between them. This CDR3 region has 17 residues. The CDR3 sequence is CASSPLAGPTADYGYTF. CDR3 in DNA: TGTGCCAGCTCACCATTAGCGGGACCAACGGCCGACTATGGCTACACCTTC.